This T cell receptor beta chain came from a study of regulatory T cells in long-lasting Graves disease. Study-level information: Graves' patients, diagnosed recently, had received antithyroid drugs under 3 months.

The trim removed 4 bases at V and 0 bases at J, leaving 2 bases unmatched. From germline, CDR1 is SGHRS and CDR2 YFSETQ. The CDR3 has 15 amino acids. Libraries of TCR beta came from iRepertoire HTBI primers plus Arm-PCR of CDR3 regions. Each CDR3 protein gets one entry after TCRdb re-called the multiplex PCR reads with MiXCR. The table lists over 400,000 distinct CDR3 sequences, 12% to 15% of them singletons. The sample's time point: newly diagnosed GD, antithyroid drugs for less than 3 months. There was RNA extracted from PBMCs, and the TCR library was made from it. Study-level results: Persistent disease was associated with favored TRBV28 usage and with favored use of TRBJ1-2 and TRBJ2-5.

This clonotype was seen ten or more times. Its antigen is unidentified. These data were also reused for a study on T cells in Graves' hyperthyroidism and ophthalmopathy.

This specimen consisted of peripheral blood mononuclear cells (PBMCs), obtained at new diagnosis, from a patient treated with antithyroid drugs. The chain has TRBV5-1 and TRBJ2-1; 9 bases are shared with TRBD1. The sequence was collected from a woman between 45 and 65 years old with Graves disease. CDR3 in amino acids: CASSTGGRSYNEQFF. The CDR3 DNA reads as TGCGCCAGCAGCACAGGGGGCCGCTCCTACAATGAGCAGTTCTTC.